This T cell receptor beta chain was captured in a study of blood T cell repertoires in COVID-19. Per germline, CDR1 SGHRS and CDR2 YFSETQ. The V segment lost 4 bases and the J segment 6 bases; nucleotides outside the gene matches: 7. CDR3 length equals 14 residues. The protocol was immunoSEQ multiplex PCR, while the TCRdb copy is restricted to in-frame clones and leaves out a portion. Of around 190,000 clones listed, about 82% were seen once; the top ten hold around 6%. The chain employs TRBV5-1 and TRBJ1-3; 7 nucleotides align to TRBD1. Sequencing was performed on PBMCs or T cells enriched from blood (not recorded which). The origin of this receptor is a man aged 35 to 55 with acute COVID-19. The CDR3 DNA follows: TGCGCCAGCAGCGAAGGACAGGCCCAAAACACCATATATTTT. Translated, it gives CASSEGQAQNTIYF. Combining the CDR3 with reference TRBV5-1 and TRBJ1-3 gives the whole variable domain KAGVTQTPRYLIKTRGQQVTLSCSPISGHRSVSWYQQTPGQGLQFLFEYFSETQRNKGNFPGRFSGRQFSNSRSEMNVSTLELGDSALYLCASSEGQAQNTIYFGEGSWLTVV.